This record covers a single T cell receptor beta chain. No cognate antigen has been identified for it. No clone much larger than this one lies a single base away; base qualities are absent. The sample belongs to a study of blood T cell repertoires in COVID-19 (dated by TCRdb to 2020 to 2021). For the wider study: Collaborator samples came from the United States, Italy and Spain and covered acute and convalescent phases of COVID-19. Where available, HLA class I and class II types were taken from metadata supplied by the sample provider and were not determined by assay-based typing. Nearly every sample came with metadata listing a de-identified subject ID, COVID-19 status, age in years and sex. The material from the prospective study consisted of cDNA or gDNA derived from T cells, B-cell-depleted T cells, or PBMCs. Deeply sampled blood TCRbeta repertoires from subjects exposed to, actively infected with, or recovered from COVID-19 were included in the dataset. The samples were drawn from two sources: the first 160 participants of the ongoing ImmuneRACE study, and some 1,300 subjects contributed by 6 global collaborators. The repertoires were released in a freely available public database intended as a resource for research on the immune response to SARS-CoV-2. The study at large found these results: The amount of clinical and demographic metadata varied by source and participant and was provided uncurated.

TCRbeta CDR3 regions were amplified from genomic DNA by means of the immunoSEQ Assay, a bias-controlled multiplex PCR. In the authors' own workflow: Within the assay, amplification of reference gene primers was used to estimate how many nucleated cells each sample contained. Sequence reads were collapsed and filtered to measure the absolute abundance of every unique TCRbeta CDR3 rearrangement. For each sample, productive Simpson clonality was calculated as the square root of Simpson's diversity index over productive rearrangements. This immuneACCESS table, as held by TCRdb, lists in-frame sequences with V and J called but not all clones. Of the missing ones, under half trace to an unresolved V gene in checked studies; the others have no known cause. Clone size and V and J calls were adopted from that table, with D and trimming inferred from the DNA. The sample includes 200,000 to 250,000 clones, with 65% to 90% observed a single time. About 7.4% of the sample is held by the ten biggest clonotypes.

Based on the germline V gene, the CDR1 and CDR2 sequences are MDHEN and SYDVKM. Inclusive of the bounding cysteine and phenylalanine, the CDR3 is 16 residues long. This entry keeps only the CDR3 DNA: 48 bases, framed from base 1. V and J are truncated by 5 bases and 1 base respectively, leaving an intervening sequence of 17 bases. Collaborating institutions collected whole blood in K2EDTA tubes following their own protocols. For TCRbeta analysis, collaborators shipped samples in one of three forms: frozen whole blood, isolated PBMCs, or DNA extracted from either of those sample types. The material sequenced was peripheral blood. The TCR originated in a woman in her forties or fifties with acute or convalescent COVID-19. The V gene is TRBV28 and the J gene is TRBJ1-1; the D gene is perhaps TRBD1, on 6 matching bases. The CDR3 corresponds to CASSGYPGQTNTEAFF. The DNA sequence is given as TGTGCCAGCAGTGGATACCCCGGACAGACGAACACTGAAGCTTTCTTT.